These 19 T cell receptor beta chains came from one sample sequenced in a study of blood T cell repertoires in COVID-19. The assay was immunoSEQ multiplex PCR, and TCRdb's table has in-frame clones only and misses some. Counted here are over 250,000 clones, less than 90% occurring once; the ten biggest clones make up under 3.5%. The sample taken for sequencing was PBMCs or T cells enriched from blood (not recorded which). The source is a woman between 45 and 65 years old who had recovered from COVID-19.

The chain recombines TRBV5-1 with TRBJ1-5; 7 bases are a match to TRBD1. CDR1 and CDR2 from the germline V gene are SGHRS and YFSETQ. This CDR3 comprises 15 residues. Trimming removed 2 bases from V and 1 base from J; junction bases left unmatched: 3. CDR3 sequence (DNA): TGCGCCAGCAGCTTAGGGGGCTCGAGCAATCAGCCCCAGCATTTT. As protein: CASSLGGSSNQPQHF.

In its sample, this clone was seen many times. The chain is built from TRBV19 and TRBJ2-3; 8 nucleotides match TRBD2. With V trimmed by 4 bases and J by 1 base, 4 bases remained unmatched. The germline V gene encodes CDR1 LNHDA and CDR2 SQIVND (reference sequence). This CDR3 has 15 amino acids. CDR3 sequence: CASSTPAGGTDTQYF. The CDR3 DNA sequence: TGTGCCAGTAGTACTCCAGCGGGAGGCACAGATACGCAGTATTTT.

The chain's CDR3 is CASSDDRGEAFF. The DNA for the CDR3 is TGTGCCAGCAGCGACGACAGGGGTGAAGCTTTCTTT. This chain joins TRBV11-2 and TRBJ1-1; TRBD1 matches 8 bases. With V trimmed by 5 bases and J by 7 bases, 3 bases remained unmatched. The V gene's germline CDR1 is SGHAT and CDR2 FQNNGV. The CDR3 has 12 residues.

This clone was seen once. V and J are TRBV2 and TRBJ1-1; 7 nucleotides match TRBD1. The junction had 8 bases not matched to a gene; V was cut back by 6 bases and J by 1 base. The length of the CDR3 is 15 residues. CDR1 is SNHLY, CDR2 FYNNEI, per germline. This chain's CDR3 is CASRKTGTANTEAFF. DNA of the CDR3: TGTGCCAGCAGAAAGACCGGGACAGCGAACACTGAAGCTTTCTTT.

The rearrangement joins TRBV5-1 to TRBJ1-2, with D perhaps TRBD1 (5 bases). CDR1 is SGHRS, CDR2 YFSETQ, per germline. The CDR3 runs to 15 residues. Between the trimmed V and J ends, which lost 2 bases and 0 bases, there was a span of 11 bases. CDR3: CASSFGQGANYGYTF. The CDR3 nucleotides read TGCGCCAGCAGCTTCGGCCAGGGTGCTAACTATGGCTACACCTTC.

V and J are TRBV27 and TRBJ1-6; 8 nucleotides line up with TRBD1. The V and J ends lost 5 bases and 0 bases, in that order; junction bases with no gene match: 3. The length of the CDR3 is 16 residues. Germline assignment: CDR1 MNHEY and CDR2 SMNVEV (reference sequence). The CDR3 loop reads CASSGQGASYNSPLHF. As DNA, the CDR3 is TGTGCCAGCAGTGGACAGGGAGCCTCCTATAATTCACCCCTCCACTTT.

This clone was detected once. CDR3 sequence reads: CASSAREARTSTDTQYF. The CDR3 nucleotides read TGTGCCAGCAGCGCCCGGGAAGCCCGAACTAGCACAGATACGCAGTATTTT. The chain carries TRBV9 and TRBJ2-3, with D possibly TRBD2 on 5 matching bases. This CDR3 is 17 amino acids long. CDR1 and CDR2 from the germline V gene are SGDLS and YYNGEE. V gave up 3 bases and J gave up 0 bases, with 17 bases separating them.

The CDR3 DNA is TGTGCCACGTACTCCGGACAGGGACGTTCTTATAGCAATCAGCCCCAGCATTTT. Protein: CATYSGQGRSYSNQPQHF. The chain recombines TRBV15 with TRBJ1-5; 8 nucleotides agree with TRBD1. V lost 9 bases, J lost 0 bases, and 16 bases stayed unmatched. This CDR3 has 18 amino acids. Germline V lookup: CDR1 LNHNV, CDR2 YYDKDF (reference sequence).

This clone was counted once. V gene TRBV7-2 combines with J gene TRBJ1-5, with TRBD1 matching 8 bases. The CDR3 extends over 17 amino acids. Unmatched junction bases numbered 15, after V lost 5 bases and J lost 6 bases. Germline V gene lookup returns CDR1 SGHTA and CDR2 FQGNSA. CDR3 in amino acids: CASSPPRGQGFGQPQHF. In DNA, the CDR3 is TGTGCCAGCAGCCCACCACGCGGACAGGGATTTGGTCAGCCCCAGCATTTT.

CDR3 loop: CASRPLAGAGDTQYF. CDR3 sequence (DNA): TGTGCCAGCAGACCTCTAGCGGGAGCAGGAGATACGCAGTATTTT. V usage is TRBV7-2 and J usage is TRBJ2-3; 10 nucleotides match TRBD2. Germline trimming cut 6 bases from V and 5 bases from J; bases unmatched to any gene: 8. Germline V gives CDR1 SGHTA, CDR2 FQGNSA. The CDR3 has 15 residues.

The chain is built from TRBV28 and TRBJ1-3; 8 positions match TRBD1. Trimming cost V 2 bases and J 0 bases; bases outside gene matches: 3. CDR3 size: 16 residues. Germline V gives CDR1 MDHEN, CDR2 SYDVKM. The CDR3 sequence is CASSLNQGASGNTIYF. The CDR3 DNA reads TGTGCCAGCAGTTTAAATCAGGGGGCCTCTGGAAACACCATATATTTT. Drawing the rest from reference TRBV28 and TRBJ1-3, the complete variable domain is DVKVTQSSRYLVKRTGEKVFLECVQDMDHENMFWYRQDPGLGLRLIYFSYDVKMKEKGDIPEGYSVSREKKERFSLILESASTNQTSMYLCASSLNQGASGNTIYFGEGSWLTVV.

This chain connects TRBV19 to TRBJ1-6; 8 bases are a match to TRBD1. Unmatched junction bases numbered 6, after V lost 5 bases and J lost 6 bases. The germline V gene has CDR1 LNHDA and CDR2 SQIVND (reference sequence). CDR3 length: 15 amino acids. The CDR3 sequence is CASSSRTGINSPLHF. CDR3 nucleotide sequence: TGTGCCAGTAGTTCGCGGACAGGGATTAATTCACCCCTCCACTTT.

The chain carries TRBV28 and TRBJ1-2; 7 bases map to TRBD1. The CDR3 runs to 14 residues. Looked up from germline, CDR1 is MDHEN and CDR2 is SYDVKM. Trimming removed 5 bases from V and 5 bases from J; junction bases left unmatched: 8. The CDR3 bases are TGTGCCAGCAGTCGCCGCGACAGGGTGTATGGCTACACCTTC. It encodes CASSRRDRVYGYTF.

The CDR3 DNA follows: TGTGCCAGCAGCGCCGACTACAGCTCTGGAAACACCATATATTTT. Amino acids: CASSADYSSGNTIYF. V gene TRBV7-9 combines with J gene TRBJ1-3, with D unresolved. Trimming removed 5 bases from V and 0 bases from J, with 11 bases in between. Germline V gene lookup returns CDR1 SEHNR and CDR2 FQNEAQ (reference sequence). The CDR3 is 15 residues long.

The chain employs TRBV3-1 (or the pseudogene TRBV3-2) and TRBJ2-2; D is perhaps TRBD2 (5 bases). Between the trimmed V and J ends, which lost 0 bases and 2 bases, there was a span of 16 bases. This CDR3 is 18 amino acids long. The germline V gene has CDR1 LGHDT and CDR2 YNNKEL (reference sequence). The CDR3 sequence is CASSQEGSDGLNTGELFF. The CDR3 DNA reads TGTGCCAGCAGCCAAGAAGGTAGCGACGGGCTTAACACCGGGGAGCTGTTTTTT.

The chain joins TRBV7-6 to TRBJ1-5; D might be TRBD1 (6 bases). Germline assignment: CDR1 SGHVS and CDR2 FNYEAQ. V lost 4 bases and J 1 base, leaving 11 bases between the germline ends. The CDR3 extends over 15 amino acids. In nucleotides, the CDR3 is TGTGCCAGCAGCTCTACCACAGGGAGCAATCAGCCCCAGCATTTT. This encodes CASSSTTGSNQPQHF. The full variable domain, completed using reference TRBV7-6 and TRBJ1-5, is GAGVSQSPRYKVTKRGQDVALRCDPISGHVSLYWYRQALGQGPEFLTYFNYEAQQDKSGLPNDRFSAERPEGSISTLTIQRTEQRDSAMYRCASSSTTGSNQPQHFGDGTRLSIL.

The table lists this clone with a few counts. The rearrangement joins TRBV28 to TRBJ2-7; TRBD1 might be the D (5 bases). Germline V CDR1 and CDR2: MDHEN, SYDVKM. The CDR3 is made up of 14 amino acids. Trimming took off 7 bases at V and 3 bases at J, with 16 bases between the two ends. DNA of the CDR3: TGTGCCAGCACCAAAAACAGGCGAGACTACGAGCAGTACTTC. It yields the protein CASTKNRRDYEQYF.

The gene calls are TRBV18 and TRBJ2-2; a possible D gene is TRBD1 (5 bases). V was shortened by 0 bases and J by 0 bases, with 5 bases between the two germline ends. Germline V gene data show CDR1 as KGHSH and CDR2 as LQKENI. This CDR3 has 15 amino acids. CDR3 protein: CASSPPGANTGELFF. In DNA form, the CDR3 reads TGTGCCAGCTCACCACCAGGGGCGAACACCGGGGAGCTGTTTTTT.

The chain links TRBV28 to TRBJ1-5, with D tentatively TRBD1 (5 bases). The CDR3 consists of 14 residues. V dropped 3 bases and J dropped 0 bases, with 6 bases sitting between them. Germline-derived CDR1 and CDR2 are MDHEN and SYDVKM. The CDR3 nucleotides read TGTGCCAGCAGTTTCGGGGGTAGCAATCAGCCCCAGCATTTT. As protein: CASSFGGSNQPQHF.